The rows below give T cell receptor beta chains drawn from one sample of a study of shared clonotypes between healthy human individuals. Only in-frame clones appear in the TCRdb table, and some are missing; sequencing was by immunoSEQ multiplex PCR. The repertoire holds millions of clones, about 95% seen once, with 0.9% to 1.3% in the top ten. The specimen sequenced was naive CD8+ T cells sorted from blood. Receptors were obtained from a man between 18 and 29 years old in good health. Each CDR3 is given with its conserved first and last residue. The D gene is left open where the match is weak. Only some rows state a clone size, as once, few, many or a class for expanded clones.

j_gene	d_gene	v_gene	abundance	CDR3aa	CDR3nt
TRBJ2-1	-	TRBV9	-	CASSVAGSHNEQFF	TGTGCCAGCAGCGTAGCGGGCTCTCACAATGAGCAGTTCTTC
TRBJ2-7	-	TRBV27	-	CASSQGGEQYF	TGTGCCAGCTCCCAGGGGGGCGAGCAGTACTTC
TRBJ2-7	-	TRBV6-1	once	CASSERPVWQENSYEQYF	TGTGCCAGCAGTGAACGCCCTGTCTGGCAGGAAAATTCCTACGAGCAGTACTTC
TRBJ2-7	-	TRBV2	-	CASSEYPVTYEQYF	TGTGCCAGCAGTGAGTATCCAGTTACCTACGAGCAGTACTTC
TRBJ2-2	TRBD1	TRBV29-1	-	CSVEGQDDTGELFF	TGCAGCGTCGAAGGACAGGATGACACCGGGGAGCTGTTTTTT
TRBJ2-7	TRBD1	TRBV27	-	CASSFSTGGVAYEQYF	TGTGCCAGCAGTTTTTCAACAGGGGGCGTTGCCTACGAGCAGTACTTC
TRBJ1-1	-	TRBV5-6	-	CASSYQGLDTEAFF	TGTGCCAGCAGCTATCAGGGACTAGACACTGAAGCTTTCTTT
TRBJ2-5	-	TRBV5-1	-	CASSLEQLHQETQYF	TGCGCCAGCAGCTTGGAGCAGCTTCACCAAGAGACCCAGTACTTC
TRBJ1-1	-	TRBV27	-	CASSSHDRLEAFF	TGTGCCAGCAGTTCCCATGACAGGCTGGAAGCTTTCTTT
TRBJ2-7	TRBD2	TRBV10-2	-	CASSGGGRYEQYF	TGCGCCAGCAGTGGGGGAGGGCGATACGAGCAGTACTTC
TRBJ2-7	TRBD2	TRBV27	once	CASSLGAHRGDEQYF	TGTGCCAGCAGTTTAGGGGCTCATCGGGGGGACGAGCAGTACTTC
TRBJ2-2	-	TRBV6-7	once	CASSYLRDTGELFF	TGTGCCAGCAGTTACTTAAGGGACACCGGGGAGCTGTTTTTT
TRBJ2-5	TRBD2	TRBV5-1	-	CASSFPAGAVQETQYF	TGCGCCAGCAGCTTCCCAGCGGGGGCCGTTCAAGAGACCCAGTACTTC
TRBJ2-7	-	TRBV10-3	-	CAISEGEVYEQYF	TGTGCCATCAGTGAGGGTGAGGTCTACGAGCAGTACTTC
TRBJ2-3	TRBD2	TRBV27	-	CASSSLGLAYRTDTQYF	TGTGCCAGCAGTTCATTAGGACTAGCGTACCGCACAGATACGCAGTATTTT
TRBJ2-1	TRBD2	TRBV27	once	CASSYIAGAEYNEQFF	TGTGCCAGCAGTTATATAGCGGGGGCCGAATACAATGAGCAGTTCTTC
TRBJ1-1	-	TRBV5-4	-	CASSHWEGIHSPEAFF	TGTGCCAGCAGCCACTGGGAGGGAATCCATTCCCCTGAAGCTTTCTTT
TRBJ1-5	-	TRBV27	few	CASIFPPQGRSNQPQHF	TGTGCCAGCATCTTCCCACCACAGGGCCGTAGCAATCAGCCCCAGCATTTT
TRBJ2-1	-	TRBV11-2	-	CASSYEGSEQFF	TGTGCCAGCAGCTACGAAGGGAGTGAGCAGTTCTTC
TRBJ2-5	-	TRBV27	-	CASSLVGTRETQYF	TGTGCCAGCAGTTTAGTGGGGACACGGGAGACCCAGTACTTC
TRBJ2-7	-	TRBV10-3	-	CAIRSGGGYEQYF	TGTGCCATTCGATCGGGGGGCGGCTACGAGCAGTACTTC
TRBJ2-5	-	TRBV30	many	CAWTGQETQYF	TGTGCCTGGACCGGACAAGAGACCCAGTACTTC
TRBJ1-3	TRBD1	TRBV7-9	-	CASSLPRDREFEAGNTIYF	TGTGCCAGCAGCTTGCCTCGGGACAGGGAGTTCGAGGCTGGAAACACCATATATTTT
TRBJ1-2	TRBD1	TRBV25-1	-	CASSMTGAGNYGYTF	TGTGCCAGCAGCATGACAGGGGCCGGTAACTATGGCTACACCTTC
TRBJ1-5	TRBD1	TRBV28	-	CASRTGQWRQPQHF	TGTGCCAGCAGGACGGGACAGTGGCGTCAGCCCCAGCATTTT
TRBJ2-7	TRBD1	TRBV7-9	-	CASSTPGTDPYEQYF	TGTGCCAGCAGCACTCCCGGGACAGACCCTTACGAGCAGTACTTC
TRBJ2-7	-	TRBV2	once	CASGYDYEQYF	TGTGCCAGCGGGTATGATTACGAGCAGTACTTC
TRBJ1-2	TRBD1	TRBV29-1	-	CSVEDLDRGLEGYTF	TGCAGCGTTGAAGATCTCGACAGGGGGCTGGAGGGCTACACCTTC
TRBJ2-7	-	TRBV9	-	CASSPLVPSRTLEQYF	TGTGCCAGCAGCCCTCTAGTGCCCTCAAGGACTTTAGAGCAGTACTTC
TRBJ1-1	-	TRBV11-2	-	CASSARGMNTEAFF	TGTGCCAGCAGCGCCCGGGGGATGAACACTGAAGCTTTCTTT
TRBJ2-5	TRBD2	TRBV5-1	-	CASSSIAGGPYQETQYF	TGCGCCAGCAGCTCGATAGCGGGGGGGCCGTACCAAGAGACCCAGTACTTC
TRBJ1-1	TRBD1	TRBV11-2	-	CASSIQGEETEAFF	TGTGCCAGCAGCATACAGGGGGAAGAAACTGAAGCTTTCTTT
TRBJ1-4	-	TRBV27	-	CASSLIWEREEKLFF	TGTGCCAGCAGTTTAATCTGGGAGAGAGAAGAAAAACTGTTTTTT
TRBJ1-6	-	TRBV6-1	-	CASRQGLGNSPLHF	TGTGCCAGCAGGCAGGGGTTAGGTAATTCACCCCTCCACTTT
TRBJ1-1	-	TRBV5-4	-	CASSGNPGVRNTEAFF	TGTGCCAGCAGCGGTAATCCCGGGGTAAGGAACACTGAAGCTTTCTTT
TRBJ2-5	-	TRBV5-6	-	CASSSLDLPETQYF	TGTGCCAGCAGCTCGCTAGACTTGCCAGAGACCCAGTACTTC
TRBJ2-2	TRBD2	TRBV13	-	CASSSGLAGFAGELFF	TGTGCCAGCAGCTCGGGACTAGCGGGATTCGCCGGGGAGCTGTTTTTT
TRBJ2-3	TRBD2	TRBV7-9	-	CASSYPSTSGDTDTQYF	TGTGCCAGCAGCTACCCCTCGACTAGCGGGGACACAGATACGCAGTATTTT
TRBJ2-3	-	TRBV7-9	-	CASSRGDVEATDTQYF	TGTGCCAGCAGCCGAGGCGACGTAGAGGCCACAGATACGCAGTATTTT
TRBJ2-5	-	TRBV27	-	CASRHPGGAQYF	TGTGCCAGCAGACACCCCGGAGGGGCCCAGTACTTC
TRBJ2-7	-	TRBV6-5	-	CASSYSGSYEQYF	TGTGCCAGCAGTTACTCCGGATCCTACGAGCAGTACTTC